This entry features one T cell receptor beta chain sequence. Unstimulated Tregs (CD4+CD25+CD127-) and CD4+CD25- non-Tregs were sorted from PBMCs. Sequencing used immunoSEQ multiplex PCR; TCRdb keeps in-frame clones, though not all of them. The data show some 66,000 clones, roughly 92% seen once. These data come from a study of Tregs in tolerant kidney transplant recipients. This clonotype originated in a human donor who received a combined kidney and bone marrow transplant. The starting material was CD8+ T cells from blood, obtained before the transplant.

The CDR3 nucleotides read TGTGCCAGCAGTCCTAGCGGGAGGTTCTACGAGCAGTACTTC. It codes for CASSPSGRFYEQYF. This chain joins TRBV25-1 and TRBJ2-7, with 11 bases lining up with TRBD2. The CDR3 consists of 14 residues. Trimming cost V 5 bases and J 3 bases; bases outside gene matches: 3. Germline loops: CDR1 MGHDK, CDR2 SYGVNS.